This TCR beta chain was recovered during a study of technical replicates of blood from a handful of donors. In germline, CDR1 is MNHNS, CDR2 SASEGT. V dropped 3 bases and J dropped 5; count of bases not matched to a gene: 3. This CDR3 contains 14 residues. The method was immunoSEQ multiplex PCR; TCRdb's version includes in-frame clones alone and lacks a portion of them. There are about 80,000 clones in the sample; 90% to 95% occur only once, and approximately 0.41% lies in the top ten. The sequence came from a human donor in good health. Sequenced input: T cells isolated from PBMCs. This chain links TRBV6-1 with TRBJ1-3, with 8 nucleotides matching TRBD1. The CDR3 DNA is TGTGCCAGCAGTGACCCAGGGGGCAGAAACACCATATATTTT. It specifies CASSDPGGRNTIYF.